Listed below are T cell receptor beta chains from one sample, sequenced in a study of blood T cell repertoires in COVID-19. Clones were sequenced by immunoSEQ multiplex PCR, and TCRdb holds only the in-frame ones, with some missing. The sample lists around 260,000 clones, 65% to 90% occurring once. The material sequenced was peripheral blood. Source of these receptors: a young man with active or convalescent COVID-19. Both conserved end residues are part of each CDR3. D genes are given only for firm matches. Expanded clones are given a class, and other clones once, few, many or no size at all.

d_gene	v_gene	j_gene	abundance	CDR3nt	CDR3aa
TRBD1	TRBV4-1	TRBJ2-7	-	TGCGCCAGCAGCCAGTCTACCGGACAGGGGTTTCACTACGAGCAGTACTTC	CASSQSTGQGFHYEQYF
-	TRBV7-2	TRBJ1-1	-	TGTGCCAGCAGCTTAGTGCGTGCCGGGAAAGCCCATATGAACACTGAAGCTTTCTTT	CASSLVRAGKAHMNTEAFF
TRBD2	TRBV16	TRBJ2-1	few	TGTGCCAGCAGCCGCCTAGCGGGGGGCGCCTACAATGAGCAGTTCTTC	CASSRLAGGAYNEQFF
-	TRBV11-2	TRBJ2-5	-	TGTGCCAGCAGCCGGCAGGGAGGCCAAGAGACCCAGTACTTC	CASSRQGGQETQYF
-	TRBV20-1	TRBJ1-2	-	TGCAGTGCTAGTGGTGGGAGTGTGCCTGGGGGCGTCTACACCTTC	CSASGGSVPGGVYTF
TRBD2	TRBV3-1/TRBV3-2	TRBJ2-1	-	TGTGCCAGCAGCCAAAGAAGGCTAGCGGTACACAATGAGCAGTTCTTC	CASSQRRLAVHNEQFF
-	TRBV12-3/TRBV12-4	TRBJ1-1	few	TGTGCCAGCAGTTTAGGAGGATTCACTGAAGCTTTCTTT	CASSLGGFTEAFF
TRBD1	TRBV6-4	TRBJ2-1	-	TGTGCCAGCAGTGAGGACAGGGGGGGCTACAATGAGCAGTTCTTC	CASSEDRGGYNEQFF
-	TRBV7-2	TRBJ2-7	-	TGTGCCAGCAGTCTAACATCGGGGTCAGACTACGAGCAGTACTTC	CASSLTSGSDYEQYF
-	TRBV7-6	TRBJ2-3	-	TGTGCCAGCAGCCTCCCATCTACTGATACGCAGTATTTT	CASSLPSTDTQYF
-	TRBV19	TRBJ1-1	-	TGTGCCAGTAGTCTTAACACTGAAGCTTTCTTT	CASSLNTEAFF
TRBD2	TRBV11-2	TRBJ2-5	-	TGTGCCAGCAGCTTATGGGCTAGCGGGGGGGAAGAGACCCAGTACTTC	CASSLWASGGEETQYF
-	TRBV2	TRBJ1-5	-	TGTGCCAGCAGTGAAAGTAACAGACGTCAGCCCCAGCATTTT	CASSESNRRQPQHF
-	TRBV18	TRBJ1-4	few	TGTGCCAGCTCACCACCCGCAACTAATGAAAAACTGTTTTTT	CASSPPATNEKLFF
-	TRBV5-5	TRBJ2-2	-	TGTGCCAGCAGCTTATTACAGGGTTACACCGGGGAGCTGTTTTTT	CASSLLQGYTGELFF
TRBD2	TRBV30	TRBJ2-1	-	TGTGCCTACGGGACTACGTGGACCTACAATGAGCAGTTCTTC	CAYGTTWTYNEQFF
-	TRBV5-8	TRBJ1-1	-	TGTGCCAGCAGCTTGTCCCAGCGGGCTTTCTTT	CASSLSQRAFF
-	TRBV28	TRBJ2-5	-	TGTGCCAGCAGTTTCAGGGCAGACCAAGAGACCCAGTACTTC	CASSFRADQETQYF
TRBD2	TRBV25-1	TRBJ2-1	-	TGTGCCAGCAGTGAATTCGGGGGGGCCTACAATGAGCAGTTCTTC	CASSEFGGAYNEQFF
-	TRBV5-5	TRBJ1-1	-	TGTGCCAGCAGCTTGGGGATCAAGGGGGAAGCTTTCTTT	CASSLGIKGEAFF
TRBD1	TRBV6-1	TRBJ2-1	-	TGTGCCAGCAGTGATCGACCGGGACAGACAAACAATGAGCAGTTCTTC	CASSDRPGQTNNEQFF
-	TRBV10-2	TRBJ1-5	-	TGCGCCAGCAGACAGGACCAACAGCAGCCCCAGCATTTT	CASRQDQQQPQHF
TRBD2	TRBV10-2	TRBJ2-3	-	TGCGCCAGCGCGGCTAGCGGGGGTTATACAGATACGCAGTATTTT	CASAASGGYTDTQYF
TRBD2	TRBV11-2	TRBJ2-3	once	TGTGCCAGCAGCCCAAGACTAGCGGGGGCCTCAGATACGCAGTATTTT	CASSPRLAGASDTQYF
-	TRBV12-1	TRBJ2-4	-	TGTGCCAGCAGCTTTCCGGGACAGGGGAACATTCAGTACTTC	CASSFPGQGNIQYF
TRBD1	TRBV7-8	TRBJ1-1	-	TGTGCCAGCAGCCCTCGTGGGACAGGGTATAGCACTGAAGCTTTCTTT	CASSPRGTGYSTEAFF
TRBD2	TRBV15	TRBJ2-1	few	TGTGCCACCAGCACGGGACTAGCGGTGAGCAATGAGCAGTTCTTC	CATSTGLAVSNEQFF
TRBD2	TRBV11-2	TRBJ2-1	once	TGTGCCAGCAGCGATATAGCGGGGTCGCCATGGGAGCAGTTCTTC	CASSDIAGSPWEQFF
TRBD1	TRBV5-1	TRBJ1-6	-	TGCGCCAGCAGCTTGGTGGTGGCAGGGGGCAATAATTCACCCCTCCACTTT	CASSLVVAGGNNSPLHF
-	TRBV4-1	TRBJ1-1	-	TGCGCCAGCAGCCCGACAGGCCAGGGGAACACTGAAGCTTTCTTT	CASSPTGQGNTEAFF
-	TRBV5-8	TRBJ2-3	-	TGTGCCAGCAGCGTAGCCAGGGGTTTGGTGGCAGATACGCAGTATTTT	CASSVARGLVADTQYF
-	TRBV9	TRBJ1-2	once	TGTGCCAGCAGCTCGGGGGGAGGCTACACCTTC	CASSSGGGYTF
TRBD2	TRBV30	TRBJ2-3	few	TGTGCCTGGTACCCGGGACTAGTCCCAGATACGCAGTATTTT	CAWYPGLVPDTQYF
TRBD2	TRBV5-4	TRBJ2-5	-	TGTGCCAGCAGCTGGCCCGGGGGGGGCCCAGAGACCCAGTACTTC	CASSWPGGGPETQYF
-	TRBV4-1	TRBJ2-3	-	TGCGCCAGCAGCCAAGCTTTGGGGGCTGGCGATACGCAGTATTTT	CASSQALGAGDTQYF
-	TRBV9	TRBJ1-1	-	TGTGCCAGCAGCGTATCATTGAACACTGAAGCTTTCTTT	CASSVSLNTEAFF
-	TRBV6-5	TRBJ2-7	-	TGTGCCAGCAGTTACGCGCCGAGACGAGGGGGGGGCGAGCAGTACTTC	CASSYAPRRGGGEQYF
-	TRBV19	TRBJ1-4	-	TGTGCCAGTAGTATCGACGGAGATAATGAAAAACTGTTTTTT	CASSIDGDNEKLFF
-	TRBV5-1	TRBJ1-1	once	TGCGCCAGCAGCTTGGGTTTCGGGAACACTGAAGCTTTCTTT	CASSLGFGNTEAFF
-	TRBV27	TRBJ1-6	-	TGTGCCAGCAGACTGGGACATTATAATTCACCCCTCCACTTT	CASRLGHYNSPLHF
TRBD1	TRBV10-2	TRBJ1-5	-	TGCGCCAGCAGAACAGGGGGCACAAGCAATCAGCCCCAGCATTTT	CASRTGGTSNQPQHF